This TCR beta chain comes out of a study of human T cells and chemical hapten exposure (dated by TCRdb to the early 2020s). About the study as a whole: Libraries were pooled for sequencing, and variation in per-sample TCR yields was attributed mainly to small differences in library volumes within the pool. In alopecia patients, the study followed how the peripheral blood TCR repertoire changed in vivo over primary and secondary sensitization to diphenylcyclopropenone (DPC), a hapten. Each blood RNA sample was used to sequence both TCR alpha and TCR beta chains.

Total RNA was isolated from unfractionated whole blood collected in Tempus Blood RNA tubes. Four or five healthy volunteers acted as controls for TCR sequencing and had blood drawn at day 0, 2 weeks and 6 weeks. With regard to this clonotype: No antigen is known for it. Nothing much larger sits one base from this clone, and base qualities are not available.

The method behind the library was 5' RACE. The sequencing machine was an Illumina MiSeq. Library preparation attached unique molecular identifiers to individual cDNA molecules for quantitative, reproducible TCR counting. Turning to the authors' computational methods: Samples had a median of roughly 99,000 TCRs, with a range from about 23,224 to 750,000. The Decombinator software suite was used to annotate the V, J and CDR3 of the TCR reads. For the PS versus PT1 abundance plots, all samples were subsampled to the same number of TCRs (28,000). Expanded TCRs were defined as absent before sensitization and observed at least eight times at the 2-week time point. Starting from the raw public reads, TCRdb applied fastp trimming at Q25, assembled clones with MiXCR and retained in-frame beta chains. Merged by CDR3 protein, the rows form single entries marked with the most common genes and DNA. TCRdb's processing, not the authors' own work, is the source of the V and J calls. Within this sample are 130,000 or so distinct CDR3 sequences, with 4.1% of them counted one time only. The leading ten clones occupy over 1.1% of the sample.

Study-wide conclusions, independent of this receptor: The number of TCRs above 1 in 1000 frequency did not change with DPC sensitization; there was no evidence of global repertoire structure alterations. After repeated subsampling, changes were observed in the strength of the expansion versus patch-test correlation and in the threshold at which the correlation became significant.

The CDR3 holds 17 amino acids from the cysteine to the phenylalanine. Only the CDR3 region is kept as DNA, spanning 51 bases read in frame from base 1. V loses 8 bases, J loses 6 bases, and the germline ends lie 25 bases apart. From the germline V gene, CDR1 is KGHDR and CDR2 is SFDVKD. The sequence joins TRBV24-1 to TRBJ1-5, with a weak D call of TRBD1 (6 bases match). The source is a female donor in good health. DNA sequence: TGTGCCACCAACCCGATCGCCTCAAAGGGGGACGGTCAGCCCCAGCATTTT. This codes for CATNPIASKGDGQPQHF.